Listed here is a single T cell receptor beta chain. The sample belongs to a study of blood T cell repertoires in COVID-19. Study at large: Donors in Cohort 3 counted as recovered after two negative PCRs, clearance, or symptom resolution. T cells, B-cell-depleted T cells, or PBMCs supplied cDNA or gDNA. The United States, Italy and Spain provided the acute and convalescent COVID-19 samples.

Study processing details: From reference gene primer amplification, estimates of nucleated cell counts were derived. The assay was immunoSEQ multiplex PCR, and TCRdb's table has in-frame clones only and misses some. V, J and clone size are those of that table, while D and trimming were read from the DNA. The sample yields some 190,000 clones, approximately 86% seen once. Trimming shortened V by 5 bases and J by 5 bases, and 15 bases separated the two germline ends. The CDR3 is 14 residues long. The germline gives CDR1 MGHRA, CDR2 YSYEKL. The chain uses TRBV4-1 and TRBJ1-1; D is perhaps TRBD1 (6 bases). The specimen was PBMCs or T cells enriched from blood (not recorded which). The sequence came from a woman between 35 and 50 years old in a cohort exposed to, infected with or recovered from COVID-19 (not recorded which). CDR3 in DNA: TGCGCCAGCAGCGCCCCGGGAGGGGGTACTGAAGCTTTCTTT. Its translation is CASSAPGGGTEAFF.